These 3 T cell receptor beta chains were sequenced from one sample in a study of shared clonotypes between healthy human individuals. Profiled with immunoSEQ multiplex PCR; TCRdb holds only in-frame clones, not every one. The data hold 550,000 to 600,000 clones, with around 78% observed a single time. The material sequenced was PBMCs. These receptors were collected from a woman aged 40 to 49 in good health. Some clones in this sample may be carry-over from other donors' samples.

This clone is medium-sized by share. The same CDR3 is also encoded by other DNA sequences in this sample. The chain links TRBV6-1 to TRBJ2-7; D is ambiguous. CDR1 is MNHNS, CDR2 SASEGT, per germline. The CDR3 spans 15 residues. Trimming removed 2 bases at V and 0 bases at J, with 11 bases between. DNA of the CDR3: TGTGCCAGCAGTGAAAGAGCGACAAGCTCCTACGAGCAGTACTTC. The encoded protein is CASSERATSSYEQYF.

The chain employs TRBV5-4 and TRBJ1-4; D not certain. V dropped 5 bases and J dropped 5 bases, with 13 bases sitting between them. The CDR3 has 14 residues. Per the germline V gene, CDR1 is SGHNT and CDR2 is YYREEE (reference sequence). The CDR3 here is CASSRDSANEKLFF. Written as DNA, the CDR3 is TGTGCCAGCAGTCGGGATAGCGCAAATGAAAAACTGTTTTTT.

The V and J genes are TRBV30 and TRBJ1-5, with a weak D call TRBD1 (5 bases). Per germline, CDR1 GTSNPN and CDR2 SVGIG (reference sequence). V lost 0 bases and J lost 5, with 14 bases in between. This CDR3 is built from 15 residues. CDR3 sequence reads: CAWSVLGTPDQPQHF. CDR3 bases: TGTGCCTGGAGTGTACTCGGGACGCCGGATCAGCCCCAGCATTTT.